Listed below are T cell receptor beta chains from one sample, sequenced in a study of T cell responses to AZD1222 COVID-19 vaccine. Clones were read by immunoSEQ multiplex PCR, and TCRdb kept only the in-frame ones, dropping some. The data show about 120,000 clones, 88% seen once. This material consisted of peripheral blood, taken on day 0 of AZD1222 vaccination. The source of these receptors is an adult in good health. The CDR3 runs from the conserved cysteine through the conserved F or W. D genes are given only for firm matches. Clone size appears in some rows only: once, few, many, or a class for an expanded clone.

TRBD1	few	TRBV28	TRBJ2-1	TGTGCCAGCAGCTTCGGGACAGATTACAATGAGCAGTTCTTC	CASSFGTDYNEQFF
NA	NA	TRBV10-3	TRBJ1-3	TGTGCCATCAGTGAGTCGACCCGCAGGGACTCTGGAAACACCATATATTTT	CAISESTRRDSGNTIYF
TRBD1	NA	TRBV6-5	TRBJ1-2	TGTGCCAGCAGTTATACAGGGGAGGTCTATGGCTACACCTTC	CASSYTGEVYGYTF
NA	NA	TRBV5-1	TRBJ2-1	TGCGCCAGCAGCTTGGGCCACAGTGAGCAGTTCTTC	CASSLGHSEQFF
NA	NA	TRBV11-2	TRBJ1-1	TGTGCCAGCAGCTTGGGTTCTGGGAACACTGAAGCTTTCTTT	CASSLGSGNTEAFF
NA	NA	TRBV5-4	TRBJ1-2	TGTGCCAGCAGCGACCAGGGTGCCGGCTATGGCTACACCTTC	CASSDQGAGYGYTF
NA	NA	TRBV12-3/TRBV12-4	TRBJ1-1	TGTGCCAGCAAGTGGTCGGGGGAAGCTTTCTTT	CASKWSGEAFF
TRBD1	NA	TRBV11-3	TRBJ2-6	TGTGCCAGCATCGTCTCGGACAGGGAGCCCTTCTTCTCTGGGGCCAACGTCCTGACTTTC	CASIVSDREPFFSGANVLTF
NA	once	TRBV29-1	TRBJ2-3	TGCAGCGCTGGGCACGGAACTAGCACAGATACGCAGTATTTT	CSAGHGTSTDTQYF
NA	NA	TRBV18	TRBJ1-5	TGTGCCAGCTCACCGAAGGGAAGCAATCAGCCCCAGCATTTT	CASSPKGSNQPQHF
NA	NA	TRBV6-1	TRBJ2-1	TGTGCCAGCAGTGAAAACCCTAGGGCCCTAAACAATGAGCAGTTCTTC	CASSENPRALNNEQFF